This T cell receptor (beta chain) originates from a study of blood T cell repertoires in COVID-19. The wider study: Material from acute and convalescent COVID-19 was sourced from the United States, Italy and Spain. PBMCs, B-cell-depleted T cells, or T cells provided the cDNA or gDNA that made up the material.

V lost 1 base to trimming and J lost 10 bases, with 8 bases between them. The CDR3 is made up of 12 amino acids. The germline CDR1 and CDR2 sequences are SGHTA and FQGNSA. The table came from immunoSEQ multiplex PCR; TCRdb's copy has only in-frame clones and leaves some out. The sample has some 76,000 clones; over 75% are singletons. This sequence was found in a man aged 50-60 years with acute or convalescent COVID-19. The chain combines TRBV7-2 with TRBJ2-1, with unresolved D. The sample consisted of peripheral blood. As DNA, the CDR3 is TGTGCCAGCAGCTTAGGATTGGGCGAGCAGTTCTTC. Protein product: CASSLGLGEQFF.